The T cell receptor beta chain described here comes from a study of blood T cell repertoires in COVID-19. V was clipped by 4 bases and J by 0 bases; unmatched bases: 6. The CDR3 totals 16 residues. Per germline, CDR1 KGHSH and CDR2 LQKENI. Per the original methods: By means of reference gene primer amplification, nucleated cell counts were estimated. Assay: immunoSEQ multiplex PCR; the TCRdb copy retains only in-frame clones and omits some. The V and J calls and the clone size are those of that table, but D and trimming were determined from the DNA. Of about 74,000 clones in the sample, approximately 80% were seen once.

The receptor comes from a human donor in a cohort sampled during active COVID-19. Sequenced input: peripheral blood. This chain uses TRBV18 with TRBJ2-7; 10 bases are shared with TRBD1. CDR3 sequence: CASSRQGAAPSYEQYV. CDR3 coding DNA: TGTGCCAGCTCACGACAGGGGGCCGCCCCCTCCTACGAGCAGTACGTC.